Detailed here is one T cell receptor (beta chain). Antigen unknown. This entry comes from a study of shared clonotypes between healthy human individuals. Study-level points and caveats: Sequencing depth was predicted to influence how clonotypes are shared among donors. Non-shared clonotypes were found to have lower generation probabilities than the clonotypes that were shared by all four of the sorted-subset donors. Some naive CD4 clonotypes, around 5%, turned up in common across several donors.

Germline CDR1 reads MGHRA; CDR2 reads YSYEKL. The CDR3 consists of 17 residues. V lost 4 bases to trimming and J lost 9 bases, with 25 bases between them. Data came from immunoSEQ multiplex PCR; TCRdb stores just in-frame clones and leaves some out. Of roughly 1,500,000 clones in the sample, under 99% were seen once. Adults of Caucasian background living in Nashville, Tennessee made up all donors. Sample: naive CD4+ T cells sorted from blood. Subset reported: CD45RA+ positively selected. The chain links TRBV4-1 to TRBJ1-5; TRBD1 is a possible D gene (5 bases). The TCR comes from a man under 40 in good health. CDR3 bases: TGCGCCAGCAGCCTAGTGGGTGGGGACCCCGGAGGTCTGCCCCAGCATTTT. Amino acid sequence: CASSLVGGDPGGLPQHF.